A single sample is the source of the 6 T cell receptor beta chains below, sequenced in a study of cytomegalovirus exposure and HLA in healthy donors. Use of 60 Vbeta and 13 Jbeta primers characterized the PCR. Assay used: immunoSEQ multiplex PCR; TCRdb lists only in-frame clones, some missing. There are fewer than 200,000 clones in the sample; about 71% occur only once, and approximately 3% lies in the top ten. The sample consisted of PBMCs. All receptors derive from a woman younger than 45 in good health and CMV-seronegative.

J is TRBJ1-5 and V is TRBV19; 7 bases are shared with TRBD1. Germline V CDR1 and CDR2: LNHDA, SQIVND (reference sequence). Losses at the gene ends were 5 bases for V and 4 bases for J; bases not matched to a gene: 5. The CDR3 is 14 residues long. The CDR3 DNA reads TGTGCCAGTAGTCCGGGGACAGAAAATCAGCCCCAGCATTTT. It is translated as CASSPGTENQPQHF.

In this sample, this clone turned up once. The rearrangement links TRBV5-4 to TRBJ1-2, with 9 bases that match TRBD1. The CDR3 contains 13 residues. Germline-derived CDR1 and CDR2 are SGHNT and YYREEE (reference sequence). V lost 4 bases and J lost 6; bases outside the gene matches: 4. CDR3 nucleotide sequence: TGTGCCAGCAGCGAGGACAGGGGCGATGGCTACACCTTC. Its translation is CASSEDRGDGYTF.

The V call is TRBV15, the J call TRBJ2-5, with 10 bases that match TRBD2. CDR1 and CDR2 from the germline V gene are LNHNV and YYDKDF (reference sequence). The CDR3 spans 16 residues. V lost 1 base and J lost 5; bases outside the gene matches: 7. In DNA form, the CDR3 reads TGTGCCACCAGCAGAGCCCCTAGCGGGAGTATTGAGACCCAGTACTTC. Translating gives CATSRAPSGSIETQYF.

V is TRBV7-3 and J is TRBJ2-3; 9 bases align to TRBD2. Germline V lookup: CDR1 SGHTA, CDR2 FQGTGA. The CDR3 totals 15 residues. Trimming cost V 4 bases and J 2 bases; bases outside gene matches: 4. The CDR3 region is CASSSLAGITDTQYF. Here the CDR3 DNA reads TGTGCCAGCAGCTCCCTAGCGGGGATCACAGATACGCAGTATTTT.

This clone showed up just a few times. The J gene is TRBJ1-6, the V gene TRBV7-9, with D possibly being TRBD1 (5 bases). Germline V CDR1 and CDR2: SEHNR, FQNEAQ (reference sequence). The CDR3 sequence is 18 residues long. V gave up 5 bases and J gave up 0 bases, with 17 bases separating them. CDR3 sequence (DNA): TGTGCCAGCAGCCAAGGGGAATGGGGTAGCTCCTATAATTCACCCCTCCACTTT. It encodes CASSQGEWGSSYNSPLHF.

Remarks on this clone: Within the sample, other DNA sequences also encode this same CDR3. DNA of the CDR3: TGTGCCAGCAGCTTCGGAGGCAATCAGCCCCAGCATTTT. This encodes CASSFGGNQPQHF. The gene calls are TRBV5-6 and TRBJ1-5; D is unclear. CDR3 length: 13 residues. Trimming took off 2 bases at V and 2 bases at J, with 5 bases between the two ends. Germline values: CDR1 SGHDT, CDR2 YYEEEE.